This TCR beta chain is drawn from a study of T cell changes during pregnancy in multiple sclerosis. Germline V gene lookup returns CDR1 MDHEN and CDR2 SYDVKM. Trimming cost V 6 bases and J 2 bases; bases outside gene matches: 13. CDR3 size: 17 residues. Clones were read by immunoSEQ multiplex PCR, and TCRdb kept only the in-frame ones, dropping some. Of about 36,000 clones listed, 90% to 95% are singletons. This sequence joins TRBV28 and TRBJ2-7, with 10 nucleotides matching TRBD2. The sequence was collected from a female donor with multiple sclerosis, enrolled in a pregnancy study. The sequencing used CD4+ T cells from peripheral blood mononuclear cells, collected after pregnancy. The CDR3 is CASSRASGSKRAYEQYF. The CDR3 DNA sequence: TGTGCCAGCAGCAGGGCTAGCGGGAGTAAGCGGGCCTACGAGCAGTACTTC.